The 27 T cell receptor beta chains given below trace back to one sample, sequenced in a study of T-cell reconstitution after alpha-beta-depleted transplantation in children. Unique molecular identifiers were used in preparing the TCRbeta library. TCRdb re-called the PCR reads through MiXCR, storing one row per CDR3 protein. The repertoire holds 450,000 to 550,000 distinct CDR3 sequences, with about an eighth as singletons. The material sequenced was PBMCs, mostly from graft donor cells, taken 180 days after TCRalphabeta/CD19-depleted stem cell transplant. The receptors derive from a female patient aged 2 to 10 who had a stem cell transplant for aplastic anemia, so the T cells may come from the graft donor.

This clonotype came up a few times. The genes are TRBV6-1 and TRBJ2-5; TRBD2 matches 9 bases. J lost 4 bases, V lost 6 bases, and 6 bases had no gene match. The CDR3 has 14 residues. CDR1 and CDR2 from the germline V gene are MNHNS and SASEGT. The CDR3 region has the DNA TGTGCCAGCAGGCCGCGGGGGGGCAGAGAGACCCAGTACTTC. Its protein is CASRPRGGRETQYF.

This clonotype was counted a few times. The rearrangement links TRBV29-1 to TRBJ2-7, with a possible D match to TRBD2 (6 bases). In germline, CDR1 is SQVTM, CDR2 ANQGSEA. The CDR3 extends over 15 amino acids. The V end lost 0 bases, the J end lost 2 bases, and 14 bases lay between the germline ends. CDR3 loop: CSVEDHPGLPYEQYF. DNA of the CDR3: TGCAGCGTTGAAGATCATCCCGGACTACCCTACGAGCAGTACTTC.

The chain combines TRBV20-1 with TRBJ1-2, with 7 nucleotides matching TRBD1. The CDR3 has 12 amino acids. Looked up from germline, CDR1 is DFQATT and CDR2 is SNEGSKA (reference sequence). Unmatched junction bases numbered 2, after V lost 2 bases and J lost 5 bases. The CDR3 DNA reads TGCAGTGCTAGAAGGGGGCAGTATGGCTACACCTTC. Encoded protein: CSARRGQYGYTF.

V and J are TRBV5-1 and TRBJ2-1; 7 bases match TRBD2. The CDR3 spans 15 residues. J was trimmed by 7 bases and V by 2 bases; bases with no gene match: 9. Germline CDR1 SGHRS, CDR2 YFSETQ. The CDR3 spells CASSFFAGVQNEQFF. The CDR3 DNA reads TGCGCCAGCAGCTTCTTCGCGGGAGTGCAAAATGAGCAGTTCTTC.

This clonotype has a handful of counts. This chain uses TRBV20-1 with TRBJ2-1; TRBD2 aligns across 11 bases. V shed 3 bases and J 6 bases; nucleotides not matched to a gene: 7. This CDR3 is built from 15 residues. Germline V gene sequence: CDR1 DFQATT, CDR2 SNEGSKA (reference sequence). CDR3 DNA: TGCAGTGCTAGGTTTAGCGGGAGGGCTCTCAATGAGCAGTTCTTC. Protein product: CSARFSGRALNEQFF.

There are a few counts of this clonotype. The chain uses TRBV20-1 and TRBJ2-7, with D maybe TRBD1 (7 bases). From germline, CDR1 is DFQATT and CDR2 SNEGSKA (reference sequence). The CDR3 totals 15 residues. V was clipped by 6 bases and J by 7 bases, with 25 bases between them. The CDR3 is CSARGDKRLVREQYF. CDR3 in DNA: TGCAGTGCCAGGGGGGATAAGAGACTCGTGAGAGAGCAGTACTTC.

This clonotype was seen at least ten times. The chain is built from TRBV7-9 and TRBJ1-2; D is ambiguous. V was cut by 1 base and J by 8 bases, with 11 bases left in between. The CDR3 is 13 residues long. Germline assignment: CDR1 SEHNR and CDR2 FQNEAQ (reference sequence). This CDR3 reads CASSLVRVAGYTF. CDR3 coding DNA: TGTGCCAGCAGCTTAGTGAGGGTTGCGGGCTACACCTTC.

The chain couples TRBV10-3 to TRBJ2-1; D unresolved. Germline V gene data show CDR1 as ENHRY and CDR2 as SYGVKD. CDR3 length: 13 residues. Trimming cost V 8 bases and J 8 bases, with 16 bases left between them. The CDR3 coding sequence is TGTGCCATCCGCTCGGGTTCAGTAGATGAGCAGTTCTTC. Protein sequence: CAIRSGSVDEQFF.

This clonotype has a count of ten or more. V usage is TRBV5-8 and J usage is TRBJ1-1, with TRBD1 identical over 7 bases. The germline CDR1 and CDR2 sequences are SGHTS and YDEGEE. J gave up 1 base and V 4 bases, and 7 bases lay outside the gene matches. The CDR3 runs 15 residues. In DNA, the CDR3 is TGTGCCAGCAGCCTCAGACAGGGACCGAACACTGAAGCTTTCTTT. It is translated as CASSLRQGPNTEAFF.

This clonotype was recorded many times. This sequence joins TRBV28 and TRBJ2-7, with 10 bases aligning to TRBD1. The CDR3 extends over 15 amino acids. From germline, CDR1 is MDHEN and CDR2 SYDVKM. The J segment lost 4 bases and the V segment lost 2 bases, leaving 5 bases of the junction unmatched. In nucleotides, the CDR3 is TGTGCCAGCAGTTTACCCGGGACAGGGGCATACGAGCAGTACTTC. It translates to CASSLPGTGAYEQYF. Looking up the rest from reference TRBV28 and TRBJ2-7 gives the full variable domain: DVKVTQSSRYLVKRTGEKVFLECVQDMDHENMFWYRQDPGLGLRLIYFSYDVKMKEKGDIPEGYSVSREKKERFSLILESASTNQTSMYLCASSLPGTGAYEQYFGPGTRLTVT.

This clonotype was seen only a few times. The chain employs TRBV20-1 and TRBJ2-3, with TRBD2 matching 8 bases. The CDR3 spans 15 residues. Looked up from germline, CDR1 is DFQATT and CDR2 is SNEGSKA (reference sequence). V shed 6 bases, J shed 9 bases, and the junction held 17 bases outside the gene matches. This CDR3 is CSAIDNQRELRTQYF. The CDR3 bases are TGCAGTGCCATAGACAACCAGCGGGAGCTAAGAACGCAGTATTTT.

The chain couples TRBV30 to TRBJ2-7, with TRBD1 matching over 7 bases. The CDR3 has 14 amino acids. Germline CDR1 and CDR2: GTSNPN and SVGIG (reference sequence). V shed 4 bases and J 4 bases; nucleotides not matched to a gene: 10. The CDR3 loop reads CAWTDIRGFYEQYF. The CDR3 DNA sequence: TGTGCCTGGACGGATATCAGGGGGTTTTACGAGCAGTACTTC. Based on the CDR3 plus reference TRBV30 and TRBJ2-7, the full variable domain is SQTIHQWPATLVQPVGSPLSLECTVEGTSNPNLYWYRQAAGRGLQLLFYSVGIGQISSEVPQNLSASRPQDRQFILSSKKLLLSDSGFYLCAWTDIRGFYEQYFGPGTRLTVT.

This clonotype was detected many times. This chain joins TRBV6-5 and TRBJ2-3; D ambiguous. Per the germline V gene, CDR1 is MNHEY and CDR2 is SVGAGI. Trimming left V 2 bases short and J 3 bases short, with 6 bases between. The CDR3 covers 13 residues. In DNA, the CDR3 is TGTGCCAGCAGTTACGGAGCAACAGATACGCAGTATTTT. Amino acids: CASSYGATDTQYF.

Note on this clonotype: A much larger clone lies one base from this, so it may be a read error. The chain couples TRBV20-1 to TRBJ2-1; 9 bases fit TRBD2. The CDR3 loop spans 14 amino acids. CDR1 DFQATT and CDR2 SNEGSKA come from the germline V gene (reference sequence). This chain's CDR3 is CSAIAGEQGNDQFF. The CDR3 bases are TGCAGTGCAATAGCGGGGGAGCAGGGCAATGACCAGTTCTTC.

This clonotype came up a few times. This rearrangement joins TRBV5-5 to TRBJ2-5, with unresolved D. The V gene lost 6 bases and the J gene lost 5 bases, with 11 bases spanning the gap. Germline loops: CDR1 SGHKS, CDR2 YYEKEE (reference sequence). This CDR3 is 12 amino acids long. CDR3 DNA: TGTGCCAGCACCCCTCAAGGGGAGACCCAGTACTTC. Protein: CASTPQGETQYF. Variable domain in full (rest from reference TRBV5-5 and TRBJ2-5): DAGVTQSPTHLIKTRGQQVTLRCSPISGHKSVSWYQQVLGQGPQFIFQYYEKEERGRGNFPDRFSARQFPNYSSELNVNALLLGDSALYLCASTPQGETQYFGPGTRLLVL.

This clonotype was found once. The chain combines TRBV6-1 with TRBJ2-7, with 7 nucleotides matching TRBD2. The germline V gene encodes CDR1 MNHNS and CDR2 SASEGT. The CDR3 has 14 residues. After removal of 9 bases from V and 5 bases from J, the junction contained 13 bases not matched to a gene. The CDR3, as DNA: TGTGCCAGTGCCGCCGGGGCTAGCGGTAACGAGCAGTACGTC. Amino acid sequence: CASAAGASGNEQYV.

This clonotype has just a few counts. The CDR3 DNA reads as TGCAGCGTCCTGAGTACAGCTCAAGAGACCCAGTACTTC. Translated, it gives CSVLSTAQETQYF. The V and J genes are TRBV29-1 and TRBJ2-5; no reliable D call. With 6 bases removed from V and 2 bases from J, the gap between germline ends came to 13 bases. CDR3 length: 13 amino acids. Germline assignment: CDR1 SQVTM and CDR2 ANQGSEA. The full variable domain, its missing parts supplied by reference TRBV29-1 and TRBJ2-5, is SAVISQKPSRDICQRGTSLTIQCQVDSQVTMMFWYRQQPGQSLTLIATANQGSEATYESGFVIDKFPISRPNLTFSTLTVSNMSPEDSSIYLCSVLSTAQETQYFGPGTRLLVL.

In DNA, the CDR3 is TGCGCCAGCAGCCAAGTGACCGGACTAGCGGGAGGAGGTAATGAGCAGTTCTTC. Protein: CASSQVTGLAGGGNEQFF. The chain employs TRBV4-3 and TRBJ2-1, with 14 bases lining up with TRBD2. The CDR3 contains 18 residues. Per germline, CDR1 LGHNA and CDR2 YSLEER. V shed 1 base, J shed 7 bases, and the junction held 9 bases outside the gene matches.

The rearrangement links TRBV19 to TRBJ2-3; D gene ambiguous. The V gene's germline CDR1 is LNHDA and CDR2 SQIVND (reference sequence). The CDR3 runs to 15 residues. With 5 bases removed from V and 6 bases from J, the gap between germline ends came to 18 bases. CDR3 loop: CASSGKSGPADTQYF. CDR3 in DNA: TGTGCCAGTAGTGGGAAAAGTGGACCGGCCGATACGCAGTATTTT.

This clonotype was detected many times. V gene TRBV18 combines with J gene TRBJ2-7, with D uncertain. The CDR3 extends over 15 amino acids. Germline values: CDR1 KGHSH, CDR2 LQKENI. V was cut by 6 bases and J by 2 bases, with 17 bases left in between. Written as DNA, the CDR3 is TGTGCCAGCTCGCGAGCAGGACCAGATACCTACGAGCAGTACGTC. Protein product: CASSRAGPDTYEQYV.

This clonotype has just a few counts. CDR3 loop: CASSLGRGLAGPRGTGELFF. The CDR3 coding sequence is TGTGCCAGCAGCTTAGGTCGCGGGCTAGCGGGCCCCCGGGGCACCGGGGAGCTGTTTTTT. This chain links TRBV11-2 with TRBJ2-2; 8 nucleotides line up with TRBD2. The trim removed 1 base at V and 4 bases at J, leaving 17 bases unmatched. The germline CDR1 and CDR2 sequences are SGHAT and FQNNGV. This CDR3 has 20 residues. Drawing the rest from reference TRBV11-2 and TRBJ2-2, the complete variable domain is EAGVAQSPRYKIIEKRQSVAFWCNPISGHATLYWYQQILGQGPKLLIQFQNNGVVDDSQLPKDRFSAERLKGVDSTLKIQPAKLEDSAVYLCASSLGRGLAGPRGTGELFFGEGSRLTVL.

This clonotype was seen a few times. The chain links TRBV6-5 to TRBJ1-1; D not resolved. V shed 5 bases and J shed 4 bases, with 17 bases lying between them. The CDR3 contains 15 residues. Germline lookup yields CDR1 MNHEY and CDR2 SVGAGI. This CDR3 reads CASSRLFSLGTEAFF. The CDR3 DNA follows: TGTGCCAGCAGTCGCTTGTTTTCTCTGGGCACTGAAGCTTTCTTT.

This sequence joins TRBV11-2 and TRBJ2-1; 7 bases are a match to TRBD1. This CDR3 spans 16 amino acids. Trimming took 5 bases from V and 1 from J; bases not matched to a gene: 8. In germline, CDR1 is SGHAT, CDR2 FQNNGV. CDR3 DNA: TGTGCCAGCAGCCCGAGACAGGGCCTATCCTACAATGAGCAGTTCTTC. It is translated as CASSPRQGLSYNEQFF.

This clonotype was picked up a small number of times. The genes are TRBV10-3 and TRBJ2-3; no firm D call. Trimming took 2 bases from V and 6 from J, leaving 12 bases between them. The CDR3 spans 14 residues. Germline loops: CDR1 ENHRY, CDR2 SYGVKD. The CDR3 DNA follows: TGTGCCATCAGTGAGGCATCACCGCGGGATACGCAGTATTTT. This encodes CAISEASPRDTQYF.

This clonotype was observed a few times. V is TRBV5-1 and J is TRBJ2-2; 9 bases align to TRBD1. With V trimmed by 4 bases and J by 4 bases, 5 bases remained unmatched. Germline V gene sequence: CDR1 SGHRS, CDR2 YFSETQ. CDR3 length: 15 amino acids. The DNA for the CDR3 is TGCGCCAGCAGCAGGGGACAGGGCTTCACCGGGGAGCTGTTTTTT. It encodes CASSRGQGFTGELFF.

There are a few counts of this clonotype. The V call is TRBV5-1, the J call TRBJ1-6; 7 positions agree with TRBD1. J was trimmed by 7 bases and V by 1 base; bases with no gene match: 5. The germline gives CDR1 SGHRS, CDR2 YFSETQ. The CDR3 is made up of 15 amino acids. CDR3 region: CASSLYQGVNSPLHF. The CDR3, as DNA: TGCGCCAGCAGCTTGTACCAGGGGGTAAATTCACCCCTCCACTTT.

The V and J genes are TRBV29-1 and TRBJ2-2; no clear D. V lost 4 bases, J lost 6 bases, and 9 bases lay in between. The CDR3 length is 12 residues. Germline V gene lookup returns CDR1 SQVTM and CDR2 ANQGSEA. The CDR3 reads CSVGYWAGELFF. CDR3 DNA: TGCAGCGTTGGATATTGGGCCGGGGAGCTGTTTTTT.